Each of the 20 T cell receptor beta chains below was sequenced from the same sample in a study of blood T cell repertoires in COVID-19. Using immunoSEQ multiplex PCR, the repertoire was profiled, and TCRdb retains in-frame clones only, with some absent. Among some 240,000 clones listed, 75% to 85% were seen once. The sequencing sample was made of peripheral blood. The receptors derive from a woman aged 70-85 years with COVID-19, enrolled during active disease.

V usage is TRBV27 and J usage is TRBJ1-1, with 7 bases fitting TRBD1. Germline V gene data show CDR1 as MNHEY and CDR2 as SMNVEV (reference sequence). The CDR3 extends over 19 amino acids. V lost 5 bases and J lost 0; bases outside the gene matches: 18. CDR3 region: CASSQTRGTAREVNTEAFF. CDR3 nucleotide sequence: TGTGCCAGCAGTCAAACCCGAGGGACAGCGAGGGAAGTGAACACTGAAGCTTTCTTT.

DNA of the CDR3: TGTGCCAGCAGCTTGATCGGGACAGGGCTGTATTTT. The encoded protein is CASSLIGTGLYF. V gene TRBV5-6 combines with J gene TRBJ2-3; 9 bases are a match to TRBD1. V dropped 1 base and J dropped 14; count of bases not matched to a gene: 5. The CDR3 runs 12 residues. CDR1 is SGHDT and CDR2 is YYEEEE in the germline V gene.

The chain combines TRBV27 with TRBJ2-2; 8 nucleotides line up with TRBD2. Germline assignment: CDR1 MNHEY and CDR2 SMNVEV (reference sequence). The CDR3 loop spans 18 amino acids. V was pared by 2 bases and J by 5 bases, with 13 bases of the junction left unmatched. CDR3 DNA sequence: TGTGCCAGCAGTTTAAACAGGGCGCGAGCGGGAGAAACCGGGGAGCTGTTTTTT. Its translation: CASSLNRARAGETGELFF.

This clone appeared a single time. V and J are TRBV12-5 and TRBJ2-4, with TRBD2 identical over 12 bases. Germline V gene lookup returns CDR1 LGHNT and CDR2 FRNRAP. V was clipped by 1 base and J by 8 bases; unmatched bases: 12. The CDR3 consists of 18 residues. In DNA, the CDR3 is TGTGCTAGTGGTTTGGCACAACTAGCGGGAGGCCCCGCCGACATTCAGTACTTC. The encoded protein is CASGLAQLAGGPADIQYF.

The rearrangement joins TRBV29-1 to TRBJ1-2; no clear D gene. V shed 6 bases and J shed 6 bases, with 20 bases lying between them. Per germline, CDR1 SQVTM and CDR2 ANQGSEA. The CDR3 contains 14 residues. The chain's CDR3 is CSVLTPRVRDGYTF. The DNA for the CDR3 is TGCAGCGTCCTCACCCCGAGGGTCCGGGATGGCTACACCTTC.

The rearrangement joins TRBV7-9 to TRBJ2-7; maybe TRBD2 (6 bases). V was shortened by 10 bases and J by 5 bases, with 24 bases between the two germline ends. The CDR3 spans 15 residues. In germline, CDR1 is SEHNR, CDR2 FQNEAQ (reference sequence). CDR3 in DNA: TGTGCCACAATAGGGGACTTCTCGGAGGAGAACGAGCAGTACTTC. It is translated as CATIGDFSEENEQYF.

The chain carries TRBV6-5 and TRBJ2-2; 8 positions agree with TRBD1. The CDR3 is 15 residues long. V lost 6 bases and J lost 1; bases outside the gene matches: 4. Germline V gives CDR1 MNHEY, CDR2 SVGAGI. Here the CDR3 DNA reads TGTGCCAGCAGCACCGGGACAGGGAACACCGGGGAGCTGTTTTTT. The encoded protein is CASSTGTGNTGELFF.

This chain uses TRBV4-2 with TRBJ2-7; 12 bases fit TRBD2. The CDR3 contains 18 residues. The V gene end was trimmed by 1 base and the J gene end by 3 bases; junction bases not matched to a gene: 10. In germline, CDR1 is LGHNA, CDR2 YNFKEQ. The CDR3: CASSQALAGGTGRYEQYF. DNA of the CDR3: TGTGCCAGCAGCCAAGCCCTAGCGGGAGGGACGGGTCGCTACGAGCAGTACTTC.

The CDR3 here is CASSSYSGTGAITDTQYF. In DNA, the CDR3 is TGTGCCAGCAGCTCCTACTCCGGGACAGGGGCGATCACAGATACGCAGTATTTT. This rearrangement joins TRBV5-6 to TRBJ2-3; 10 bases are a match to TRBD1. Trimming cost V 3 bases and J 2 bases; bases outside gene matches: 12. The germline V gene encodes CDR1 SGHDT and CDR2 YYEEEE. The CDR3 is 18 amino acids.

The V gene is TRBV5-1, the J gene TRBJ2-2, with D uncertain. This CDR3 has 16 amino acids. V was cut by 0 bases and J by 1 base, with 10 bases left in between. CDR1 SGHRS and CDR2 YFSETQ come from the germline V gene. The CDR3 DNA reads TGCGCCAGCAGCTTGGATGGAGTACAGAACACCGGGGAGCTGTTTTTT. Protein product: CASSLDGVQNTGELFF. Full variable domain (missing parts from reference TRBV5-1 and TRBJ2-2): KAGVTQTPRYLIKTRGQQVTLSCSPISGHRSVSWYQQTPGQGLQFLFEYFSETQRNKGNFPGRFSGRQFSNSRSEMNVSTLELGDSALYLCASSLDGVQNTGELFFGEGSRLTVL.

This sequence joins TRBV18 and TRBJ2-5; D ambiguous. CDR3 length: 14 residues. With 2 bases removed from V and 4 bases from J, the gap between germline ends came to 11 bases. The germline V gene encodes CDR1 KGHSH and CDR2 LQKENI. In DNA form, the CDR3 reads TGTGCCAGCTCACCAGGCGGCTTTCGAGAGACCCAGTACTTC. Amino acid sequence: CASSPGGFRETQYF.

The chain recombines TRBV7-2 with TRBJ1-2; weak D call: TRBD1 (5 bases). V was shortened by 1 base and J by 4 bases, with 13 bases between the two germline ends. CDR3 length: 15 residues. Germline values: CDR1 SGHTA, CDR2 FQGNSA. The CDR3 is CASSLGQGRLYGYTF. The DNA of the CDR3 is TGTGCCAGCAGCTTAGGTCAGGGTCGGCTCTATGGCTACACCTTC. The full variable domain, rest sourced from reference TRBV7-2 and TRBJ1-2, is GAGVSQSPSNKVTEKGKDVELRCDPISGHTALYWYRQSLGQGLEFLIYFQGNSAPDKSGLPSDRFSAERTGGSVSTLTIQRTQQEDSAVYLCASSLGQGRLYGYTFGSGTRLTVV.

The rearrangement links TRBV7-2 to TRBJ1-2; D is possibly TRBD1 (5 bases). Germline V CDR1 and CDR2: SGHTA, FQGNSA. There are 15 residues in the CDR3. V lost 1 base and J 3 bases, leaving 12 bases between the germline ends. The CDR3 DNA reads TGTGCCAGCAGCTTAGAGGCGCGGGACGACTATGGCTACACCTTC. Encoded protein: CASSLEARDDYGYTF.

The chain joins TRBV11-1 to TRBJ2-7; the match to TRBD2 covers 8 bases. CDR1 and CDR2 from the germline V gene are SGHAT and FQDESV (reference sequence). The CDR3 sequence is 15 residues long. With V trimmed by 5 bases and J by 4 bases, 10 bases remained unmatched. The CDR3 reads CASSPRGGRIYEQYF. In nucleotides, the CDR3 is TGTGCCAGCAGCCCCCGCGGGGGGCGCATTTACGAGCAGTACTTC.

The chain couples TRBV18 to TRBJ2-2; 8 nucleotides agree with TRBD2. Losses at the gene ends were 2 bases for V and 7 bases for J; bases not matched to a gene: 3. CDR3 size: 14 residues. CDR1 KGHSH and CDR2 LQKENI come from the germline V gene. CDR3 amino acids: CASSPWREDGELFF. For the CDR3, the DNA is TGTGCCAGCTCACCATGGCGGGAGGACGGGGAGCTGTTTTTT. Filled out from reference TRBV18 and TRBJ2-2, the complete variable domain reads NAGVMQNPRHLVRRRGQEARLRCSPMKGHSHVYWYRQLPEEGLKFMVYLQKENIIDESGMPKERFSAEFPKEGPSILRIQQVVRGDSAAYFCASSPWREDGELFFGEGSRLTVL.

The DNA of the CDR3 is TGCAGCGTTGAAGGGCCGTTAGCTTTCTTT. This translates into CSVEGPLAFF. The rearrangement uses TRBV29-1 and TRBJ1-1; no clear D. With 1 base removed from V and 10 bases from J, the gap between germline ends came to 7 bases. CDR1 SQVTM and CDR2 ANQGSEA come from the germline V gene. The CDR3 extends over 10 amino acids.

Note on this clone: In the same sample, other DNA sequences code for this CDR3. The genes are TRBV27 and TRBJ1-4; D gene ambiguous. Germline values: CDR1 MNHEY, CDR2 SMNVEV (reference sequence). The V and J ends lost 5 bases and 2 bases respectively, with 6 bases between them. The CDR3 loop spans 13 amino acids. CDR3 in DNA: TGTGCCAGCAGTAGTAGCACTAATGAAAAACTGTTTTTT. Its protein is CASSSSTNEKLFF.

V gene TRBV2 combines with J gene TRBJ1-6, with a tentative D call TRBD1 (5 bases). V was shortened by 6 bases and J by 9 bases, with 15 bases between the two germline ends. Germline CDR1 is SNHLY and CDR2 is FYNNEI. CDR3 length: 14 amino acids. The CDR3 here is CASRAGLVGSPLHF. CDR3 nucleotides: TGTGCCAGCAGAGCGGGACTTGTGGGTTCACCCCTCCACTTT.

This chain connects TRBV10-3 to TRBJ1-4; D remains ambiguous. The CDR3 extends over 14 amino acids. Germline-derived CDR1 and CDR2 are ENHRY and SYGVKD. The V gene lost 3 bases and the J gene lost 6 bases, with 11 bases spanning the gap. In DNA form, the CDR3 reads TGTGCCATCAGTGAATCCGGGAGATATGAAAAACTGTTTTTT. Translating it yields CAISESGRYEKLFF.

This clone appeared once. This chain uses TRBV19 with TRBJ2-3; 10 bases line up with TRBD1. The CDR3 runs to 19 residues. Germline CDR1 LNHDA, CDR2 SQIVND (reference sequence). V was pared by 3 bases and J by 2 bases, with 14 bases of the junction left unmatched. CDR3 loop: CASSISGTGVGSHTDTQYF. Here the CDR3 DNA reads TGTGCCAGTAGTATTTCCGGGACAGGGGTGGGATCACACACAGATACGCAGTATTTT.